One and the same sample provided the 21 T cell receptor beta chains below, sequenced in a study of blood T cell repertoires in COVID-19. Sequencing was performed with immunoSEQ multiplex PCR; in TCRdb, only in-frame clones are kept and a portion is missing. The table has fewer than 250,000 clones, approximately 85% seen once. Sequencing used peripheral blood. These TCRs come from a man aged 35-49 years with acute or convalescent COVID-19.

The rearrangement joins TRBV24-1 to TRBJ1-2; a weak D match, TRBD1 (5 bases). CDR3 length equals 14 residues. Trimming removed 4 bases at V and 2 bases at J, with 10 bases between. The V gene's germline CDR1 is KGHDR and CDR2 SFDVKD. The CDR3 loop reads CATSEGRGNYGYTF. The CDR3 nucleotides are TGTGCCACCAGTGAGGGACGGGGGAACTATGGCTACACCTTC.

This clone showed up just once. J is TRBJ2-1 and V is TRBV6-2 or TRBV6-3; 11 bases align to TRBD2. The CDR3 sequence is 15 residues long. The germline V gene has CDR1 MNHEY and CDR2 SVGEGT. V lost 6 bases and J lost 2; bases outside the gene matches: 3. The CDR3 DNA reads TGTGCCAGCAGCCTACTAGCGGGGGCCTACAATGAGCAGTTCTTC. As protein: CASSLLAGAYNEQFF.

The chain is built from TRBV5-5 and TRBJ2-5; D may be TRBD2 (5 bases). Deletions cut 4 bases from V and 6 bases from J, with 16 bases between. CDR3 length equals 14 residues. Germline V lookup: CDR1 SGHKS, CDR2 YYEKEE (reference sequence). The CDR3 spells CASSPYEGVKTQYF. The CDR3 nucleotides read TGTGCCAGCAGCCCCTATGAGGGTGTGAAGACCCAGTACTTC.

The rearrangement links TRBV30 to TRBJ1-6, with TRBD1 matching over 7 bases. The CDR3 has 13 residues. The germline V gene has CDR1 GTSNPN and CDR2 SVGIG (reference sequence). Trimming removed 4 bases from V and 7 bases from J; junction bases left unmatched: 4. The CDR3 region has the DNA TGTGCCTGGATGGTACAGGGGAATTCACCCCTCCACTTT. Residues: CAWMVQGNSPLHF.

The chain couples TRBV9 to TRBJ2-6; a weak D match, TRBD2 (5 bases). The CDR3 length is 16 residues. Trimming took 2 bases from V and 0 from J, leaving 9 bases between them. CDR1 is SGDLS, CDR2 YYNGEE, per germline. The CDR3 here is CASSVSGTSGANVLTF. DNA for the CDR3: TGTGCCAGCAGCGTTTCGGGAACCTCTGGGGCCAACGTCCTGACTTTC.

The J gene is TRBJ2-1, the V gene TRBV7-9; 10 bases fit TRBD2. The length of the CDR3 is 17 residues. The germline V gene encodes CDR1 SEHNR and CDR2 FQNEAQ (reference sequence). V trimming: 5 bases; J trimming: 5 bases; junction bases outside the gene matches: 12. CDR3: CASSTRQLAGGHNEQFF. CDR3 in DNA: TGTGCCAGCAGCACCAGACAGTTAGCGGGGGGCCACAATGAGCAGTTCTTC.

This sequence joins TRBV19 and TRBJ1-5; TRBD1 aligns across 7 bases. The CDR3 is made up of 18 amino acids. The V gene end was trimmed by 3 bases and the J gene end by 0 bases; junction bases not matched to a gene: 11. Germline loops: CDR1 LNHDA, CDR2 SQIVND (reference sequence). DNA for the CDR3: TGTGCCAGTAGTATGCGACAGGGTAGCTCCCCTAGCAATCAGCCCCAGCATTTT. It is translated as CASSMRQGSSPSNQPQHF.

The chain combines TRBV6-2 or TRBV6-3 with TRBJ1-5; 9 nucleotides align to TRBD1. The ends lost 2 bases at V and 3 bases at J; junction bases unmatched: 5. CDR3 length equals 16 residues. Looked up from germline, CDR1 is MNHEY and CDR2 is SVGEGT. CDR3 residues: CASSYVGQGTNQPQHF. CDR3 DNA: TGTGCCAGCAGTTACGTAGGACAGGGGACCAATCAGCCCCAGCATTTT.

The J gene is TRBJ2-5, the V gene TRBV5-1; TRBD2 matches 13 bases. Losses at the gene ends were 2 bases for V and 5 bases for J; bases not matched to a gene: 12. The CDR3 runs 18 residues. From germline, CDR1 is SGHRS and CDR2 YFSETQ. The CDR3 spells CASSLYYTSGGARETQYF. The CDR3 region has the DNA TGCGCCAGCAGCTTATACTATACTAGCGGGGGGGCCCGGGAGACCCAGTACTTC.

The chain is built from TRBV4-3 and TRBJ1-2, with D possibly TRBD1 on 5 matching bases. The germline V and J ends were trimmed by 0 bases and 8 bases, with 13 bases remaining between them. Germline assignment: CDR1 LGHNA and CDR2 YSLEER. The CDR3 is made up of 14 amino acids. In DNA, the CDR3 is TGCGCCAGCAGCCAAGAGATTCAGGGCGGAGGCTACACCTTC. It is translated as CASSQEIQGGGYTF.

V and J are TRBV6-1 and TRBJ1-2; the D is unclear. The germline V gene has CDR1 MNHNS and CDR2 SASEGT. The CDR3 spans 15 residues. With 2 bases removed from V and 0 bases from J, the gap between germline ends came to 10 bases. CDR3 DNA: TGTGCCAGCAGTGAACGGGGAAGAGCTAACTATGGCTACACCTTC. Amino acid sequence: CASSERGRANYGYTF.

This clone came up once. The chain combines TRBV27 with TRBJ2-3; maybe TRBD2 (6 bases). The CDR3 extends over 15 amino acids. Looked up from germline, CDR1 is MNHEY and CDR2 is SMNVEV (reference sequence). The V end was cut by 5 bases, the J end by 1 base, with 13 bases between. CDR3 coding DNA: TGTGCCAGCAGTCAGGGCGGGGCCCGCACAGATACGCAGTATTTT. It encodes CASSQGGARTDTQYF.

The genes are TRBV19 and TRBJ2-2; 7 bases align to TRBD1. The CDR3 runs to 15 residues. Germline V gene sequence: CDR1 LNHDA, CDR2 SQIVND (reference sequence). Trimming at V came to 3 bases and at J to 0 bases, leaving 1 base not matched to a gene. CDR3 in DNA: TGTGCCAGTAGTATGACAGGGACGAACACCGGGGAGCTGTTTTTT. This gives the protein CASSMTGTNTGELFF.

The chain couples TRBV2 to TRBJ2-3; a possible D gene is TRBD2 (7 bases). The CDR3 loop spans 14 amino acids. Trimming removed 3 bases from V and 6 bases from J, with 13 bases in between. The V gene's germline CDR1 is SNHLY and CDR2 FYNNEI. The CDR3 coding sequence is TGTGCCAGCAGTGAGCGGGGGCGGGAGGATACGCAGTATTTT. It encodes CASSERGREDTQYF.

A few counts support this clone. The chain employs TRBV29-1 and TRBJ1-1; D may be TRBD1 (5 bases). Germline CDR1 and CDR2: SQVTM and ANQGSEA. The CDR3 has 11 residues. V was pared by 6 bases and J by 6 bases, with 11 bases between. CDR3 region: CSVRTGAEAFF. DNA for the CDR3: TGCAGCGTCCGAACAGGAGCTGAAGCTTTCTTT.

The chain uses TRBV5-1 and TRBJ2-5; 7 bases fit TRBD2. The CDR3 length is 15 residues. Trimming took 4 bases from V and 2 from J; bases not matched to a gene: 8. The germline V gene encodes CDR1 SGHRS and CDR2 YFSETQ. CDR3 in DNA: TGCGCCAGCAGCGCGGACGGGAGGTCACAAGAGACCCAGTACTTC. This gives the protein CASSADGRSQETQYF. Looking up the rest from reference TRBV5-1 and TRBJ2-5 gives the full variable domain: KAGVTQTPRYLIKTRGQQVTLSCSPISGHRSVSWYQQTPGQGLQFLFEYFSETQRNKGNFPGRFSGRQFSNSRSEMNVSTLELGDSALYLCASSADGRSQETQYFGPGTRLLVL.

The chain is built from TRBV7-9 and TRBJ1-4; 7 bases are shared with TRBD1. CDR3 length: 12 residues. Germline-derived CDR1 and CDR2 are SEHNR and FQNEAQ (reference sequence). V was pared by 4 bases and J by 11 bases, with 4 bases of the junction left unmatched. CDR3 protein: CASSSGQAKLFF. The DNA for the CDR3 is TGTGCCAGCAGCTCCGGACAGGCCAAACTGTTTTTT.

The V and J genes are TRBV18 and TRBJ2-6, with D perhaps matching TRBD2 (6 bases). Germline lookup yields CDR1 KGHSH and CDR2 LQKENI. This CDR3 spans 15 amino acids. The V end lost 3 bases, the J end lost 2 bases, and 8 bases lay between the germline ends. The CDR3 region is CASSPGGTGANVLTF. CDR3 in DNA: TGTGCCAGCTCACCTGGGGGGACTGGGGCCAACGTCCTGACTTTC. Drawing the rest from reference TRBV18 and TRBJ2-6, the complete variable domain is NAGVMQNPRHLVRRRGQEARLRCSPMKGHSHVYWYRQLPEEGLKFMVYLQKENIIDESGMPKERFSAEFPKEGPSILRIQQVVRGDSAAYFCASSPGGTGANVLTFGAGSRLTVL.

The chain joins TRBV15 to TRBJ1-3; no firm D call. This CDR3 has 16 amino acids. V was cut by 1 base and J by 4 bases, with 14 bases left in between. Germline V lookup: CDR1 LNHNV, CDR2 YYDKDF (reference sequence). The CDR3 nucleotides are TGTGCCACCAGCAGAGCCGCGGCCGCCAACGGAAACACCATATATTTT. This codes for CATSRAAAANGNTIYF. Variable domain in full (rest from reference TRBV15 and TRBJ1-3): DAMVIQNPRYQVTQFGKPVTLSCSQTLNHNVMYWYQQKSSQAPKLLFHYYDKDFNNEADTPDNFQSRRPNTSFCFLDIRSPGLGDTAMYLCATSRAAAANGNTIYFGEGSWLTVV.

This clone appeared a few times. This CDR3 is also generated by other DNA sequences in the sample. The chain joins TRBV20-1 to TRBJ2-1; possibly TRBD2 for D (5 bases). Germline V CDR1 and CDR2: DFQATT, SNEGSKA (reference sequence). This CDR3 has 14 residues. Trimming shortened V by 3 bases and J by 4 bases, and 13 bases separated the two germline ends. The CDR3 DNA follows: TGCAGTGCTAGTATCCCGGGATATTACAATGAGCAGTTCTTC. The encoded protein is CSASIPGYYNEQFF.

The chain carries TRBV5-6 and TRBJ1-2, with 10 bases identical to TRBD1. This CDR3 contains 15 residues. Per germline, CDR1 SGHDT and CDR2 YYEEEE. Trimming took 3 bases from V and 8 from J; bases not matched to a gene: 10. The CDR3 loop reads CASSSMDRGEAGYTF. The CDR3 region has the DNA TGTGCCAGCAGCTCCATGGACAGGGGGGAGGCAGGCTACACCTTC.